Within the sample, the clone carrying this T cell receptor beta chain is medium-sized. Its antigen is still unknown. The V end was cut by 6 bases, the J end by 7 bases, with 13 bases between. The CDR3 loop spans 13 amino acids. The sample originates from a study of sequential checkpoint blockade in melanoma. In the study overall: Matched biopsies came pretreatment and at week 13 for 20 to 25 patients.

The protocol was immunoSEQ multiplex PCR, while the TCRdb copy is restricted to in-frame clones and leaves out a portion. The sample holds more than 2,000 clones, over 15% seen once. Specified treatment: randomized to nivolumab then ipilimumab (arm A) or the reverse (arm B). No patient had prior DNA-damaging chemotherapy. Findings and caveats of the study: Pretreatment TIL clonality tracked with response in the nivolumab-first arm.

The sequence was obtained from a human donor with melanoma. V is TRBV23-1 and J is TRBJ2-1, with D uncertain. TRBV23-1 falls under the ORF class, with uncertain function. The specimen comprised tumor tissue (inferred from file names), sampled from a patient given nivolumab and ipilimumab in sequence. CDR3 loop: CASSQDLRNEQFF. The CDR3, as DNA: TGCGCCAGCAGCCAAGATCTAAGGAATGAGCAGTTCTTC.